The rows below give T cell receptor beta chains drawn from one sample of a study of T cells in Graves' hyperthyroidism and ophthalmopathy. TCRdb redid the calling of the multiplex PCR reads with MiXCR, one entry per CDR3 protein. The sample has a few hundred thousand distinct CDR3 sequences; less than 25% are singletons. What was sequenced was blood. Receptor source: a man younger than 30 with Graves' hyperthyroidism. The CDR3 runs from the conserved cysteine through the conserved F or W.

>TRBJ1-1|TRBV30
CAWSPSDVEAFF
>TRBJ1-1|TRBV28
CASRGVATEAFF
>TRBJ2-1|TRBV7-9
CASSLASGGYNEQFF
>TRBJ2-7|TRBV20-1
CSARDRFEDEQYF
>TRBJ2-5|TRBV11-1
CASSLRGEGAMGETQYF
>TRBJ2-2|TRBV28
CASRSSTGELFF
>TRBJ2-7|TRBV5-5
CASSPLGGLYEQYF
>TRBJ2-7|TRBV28
CASSPTRQGARGQYF
>TRBJ2-7|TRBV20-1
CSARAEETVHEQYF
>TRBJ1-2|TRBV4-1
CASSQARGAFGNYGYTF
>TRBJ1-3|TRBV15
CATSRVTGRERNTIYF
>TRBJ1-1|TRBV2
CASQSITGGAGDTEAFF
>TRBJ2-5|TRBV2
CASGVGRGETQYF
>TRBJ2-2|TRBV6-1
CASSENTVLGELFF
>TRBJ1-1|TRBV9
CASSPLGRNTEAFF
>TRBJ1-1|TRBV7-9
CASSLVQGWDTEAFF
>TRBJ1-5|TRBV19
CASSWGGQGYQPQHF
>TRBJ1-2|TRBV20-1
CSARDRTYGYTF
>TRBJ2-5|TRBV12-3/TRBV12-4
CASSPRLGGNVGTQYF
>TRBJ1-2|TRBV6-2/TRBV6-3
CASSYSWRGQGLFYGYTF
>TRBJ1-2|TRBV28
CASSSQGRGYTF
>TRBJ2-2|TRBV12-3/TRBV12-4
CASTPPGTHTGELFF
>TRBJ2-7|TRBV6-2/TRBV6-3
CASSWDRESPYEQYF
>TRBJ1-2|TRBV18
CASSPGIRDYGYTF
>TRBJ2-7|TRBV5-1
CASSLVSGSSYEQYF
>TRBJ1-1|TRBV7-2
CASSLATGDMNTEAFF
>TRBJ2-7|TRBV6-5
CASSNRGSYEQYF
>TRBJ1-1|TRBV4-1
CASSQEPGTGRSEAFF
>TRBJ2-5|TRBV30
CAWSVSRGETQYF
>TRBJ2-6|TRBV12-3/TRBV12-4
CASSFRRRFAGANVLTF
>TRBJ1-1|TRBV5-1
CASSLDRGQTEAFF